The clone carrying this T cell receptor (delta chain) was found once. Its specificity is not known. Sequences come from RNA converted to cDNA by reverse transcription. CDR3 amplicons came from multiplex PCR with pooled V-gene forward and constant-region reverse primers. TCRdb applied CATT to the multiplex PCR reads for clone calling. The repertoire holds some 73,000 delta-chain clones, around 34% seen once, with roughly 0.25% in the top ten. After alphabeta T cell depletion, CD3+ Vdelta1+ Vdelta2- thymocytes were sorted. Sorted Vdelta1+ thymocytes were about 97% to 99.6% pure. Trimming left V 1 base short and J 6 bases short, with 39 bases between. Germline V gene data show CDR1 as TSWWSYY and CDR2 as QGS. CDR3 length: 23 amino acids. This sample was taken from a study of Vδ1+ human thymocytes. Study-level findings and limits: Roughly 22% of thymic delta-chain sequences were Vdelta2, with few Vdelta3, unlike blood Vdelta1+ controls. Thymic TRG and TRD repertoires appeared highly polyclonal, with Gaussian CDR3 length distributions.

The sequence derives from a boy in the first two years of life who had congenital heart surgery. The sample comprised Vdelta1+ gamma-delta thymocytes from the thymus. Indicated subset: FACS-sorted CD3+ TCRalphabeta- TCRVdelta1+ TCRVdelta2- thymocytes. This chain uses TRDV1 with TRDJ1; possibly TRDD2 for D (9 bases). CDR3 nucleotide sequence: TGTGCTCTTGGGGAACCCGTTTTTTTGTCCTTCCTACTGCTGGGGGACGGGCGATATAAACTCATCTTT. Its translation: CALGEPVFLSFLLLGDGRYKLIF.